The 11 T cell receptor beta chains presented below share a single source sample, sequenced in a study of blood T cells in healthy people across ages. Alongside a J-beta primer mix, a sample-barcoded 5' primer served in a second PCR lasting about 7 to 11 cycles. Each CDR3 protein is one row after TCRdb ran MiXCR on the 5' RACE reads. The sample lists fewer than 700,000 distinct CDR3 sequences; around 48% were seen once. Input material: blood. Receptor source: an elderly man in good health.

For the CDR3, the DNA is TGTGCCTTGGGACAGATCCAAGAGACCCAGTACTTC. As protein: CALGQIQETQYF. The chain employs TRBV30 and TRBJ2-5; 7 nucleotides align to TRBD1. V shed 7 bases and J 1 base; nucleotides not matched to a gene: 3. Looked up from germline, CDR1 is GTSNPN and CDR2 is SVGIG (reference sequence). CDR3 length equals 12 residues.

The chain recombines TRBV7-3 with TRBJ2-1; 9 bases map to TRBD2. The V gene's germline CDR1 is SGHTA and CDR2 FQGTGA. This CDR3 is built from 14 residues. The V gene end was trimmed by 3 bases and the J gene end by 9 bases; junction bases not matched to a gene: 6. The CDR3 DNA is TGTGCCAGCAGCTTCGCCGGGACTAGCAGTGAGCAGTTCTTC. Protein product: CASSFAGTSSEQFF.

This clonotype was seen only once. At one end, the junction sequence differs from germline, possibly due to a read error. V and J are TRBV6-1 and TRBJ2-6; 9 bases line up with TRBD2. CDR3 length: 17 residues. Germline V gene data show CDR1 as MNHNS and CDR2 as SASEGT. CDR3 in amino acids: CASSPSAGGYGDNVLTF. In DNA form, the CDR3 reads TGTGCCAGCAGTCCCTCAGCGGGAGGTTACGGGGACAACGTCCTGACTTTC.

The chain recombines TRBV20-1 with TRBJ2-1; the match to TRBD2 covers 16 bases. Germline loops: CDR1 DFQATT, CDR2 SNEGSKA (reference sequence). The CDR3 is 14 residues long. The CDR3 reads CSRTGLAGGYEQFF. Here the CDR3 DNA reads TGCAGCAGAACGGGACTAGCGGGGGGGTATGAGCAGTTCTTC.

In its sample, this clonotype was seen a few times. The chain combines TRBV12-3 or TRBV12-4 with TRBJ2-3; D not resolved. V lost 5 bases to trimming and J lost 1 base, with 10 bases between them. The CDR3 is made up of 14 amino acids. The CDR3 DNA reads as TGTGCCAGCAGTCTCGTGACCCGCACAGATACGCAGTATTTT. Translating gives CASSLVTRTDTQYF.

This clonotype was counted ten times or more. The rearrangement uses TRBV7-9 and TRBJ2-1; 7 bases are shared with TRBD1. Unmatched junction bases numbered 3, after V lost 2 bases and J lost 8 bases. The CDR3 sequence is 13 residues long. Per the germline V gene, CDR1 is SEHNR and CDR2 is FQNEAQ (reference sequence). For the CDR3, the DNA is TGTGCCAGCAGCTTAAACAGGGGTGATGAGCAGTTCTTC. Translation: CASSLNRGDEQFF.

This clonotype was seen repeatedly, ten times or more. CDR3 in amino acids: CASRETGTSAEQFF. The DNA of the CDR3 is TGTGCCAGCAGAGAAACCGGGACTAGCGCTGAGCAGTTCTTC. This chain uses TRBV6-5 with TRBJ2-1, with TRBD2 matching 10 bases. Germline loops: CDR1 MNHEY, CDR2 SVGAGI. The CDR3 loop spans 14 amino acids. The J segment lost 9 bases and the V segment lost 6 bases, leaving 8 bases of the junction unmatched.

The J gene is TRBJ2-3, the V gene TRBV14; TRBD2 matches at 11 bases. The CDR3 runs 16 residues. Losses at the gene ends were 4 bases for V and 2 bases for J; bases not matched to a gene: 5. Germline values: CDR1 SGHDN, CDR2 FVKESK. CDR3 nucleotide sequence: TGTGCCAGCAGCCTAGCGGGAGGGATGAACACAGATACGCAGTATTTT. Translating it yields CASSLAGGMNTDTQYF. The whole variable domain, filled in from reference TRBV14 and TRBJ2-3, reads EAGVTQFPSHSVIEKGQTVTLRCDPISGHDNLYWYRRVMGKEIKFLLHFVKESKQDESGMPNNRFLAERTGGTYSTLKVQPAELEDSGVYFCASSLAGGMNTDTQYFGPGTRLTVL.

J is TRBJ2-5 and V is TRBV5-1; D is possibly TRBD1 or TRBD2 (5 bases each). CDR1 is SGHRS and CDR2 is YFSETQ in the germline V gene. The length of the CDR3 is 14 residues. Deletions cut 3 bases from V and 11 bases from J, with 20 bases between. The CDR3, as DNA: TGCGCCAGCAGCTGGACCGGGACCCCATATGAGCAGTACTTC. The encoded protein is CASSWTGTPYEQYF.

As DNA, the CDR3 is TGCAGCGTTGACGGCCAGGACTCCTACGAGCAGTACTTC. It encodes CSVDGQDSYEQYF. V and J are TRBV29-1 and TRBJ2-7; no reliable D call. CDR1 is SQVTM and CDR2 is ANQGSEA in the germline V gene. CDR3 length equals 13 residues. V dropped 3 bases and J dropped 0 bases, with 9 bases sitting between them.

This clonotype came up many times. The chain links TRBV6-5 to TRBJ2-1, with TRBD1 matching over 7 bases. The germline V gene encodes CDR1 MNHEY and CDR2 SVGAGI. The trim removed 4 bases at V and 0 bases at J, leaving 6 bases unmatched. The CDR3 totals 16 residues. CDR3 residues: CASSWTGDSSYNEQFF. As DNA, the CDR3 is TGTGCCAGCAGTTGGACAGGTGATAGCTCCTACAATGAGCAGTTCTTC.